Following are 25 T cell receptor beta chains from one sample sequenced in a study of T cell repertoires in cytomegalovirus infection. Each CDR3 protein gets one entry after TCRdb re-called the reads with MiXCR. The data contain roughly 500,000 distinct CDR3 sequences, roughly a third of them singletons. Antigen specificity for these receptors is unknown. The input for sequencing was cultured PBMCs, taken from culture after CMV antigen stimulation. These receptors were collected from a human donor in good health (CMV status not recorded). Some clones in this sample may be carry-over from other donors' samples.

This clonotype has ten or more counts. The J gene is TRBJ1-2, the V gene TRBV7-8; TRBD1 agrees at 7 bases. This CDR3 is built from 14 residues. Germline V gives CDR1 SGHVS, CDR2 FQNEAQ. V trimming: 5 bases; J trimming: 0 bases; junction bases outside the gene matches: 3. CDR3: CASSRDRANYGYTF. For the CDR3, the DNA is TGTGCCAGCAGCCGGGACAGAGCTAACTATGGCTACACCTTC.

The chain links TRBV6-6 to TRBJ1-3, with a tentative D call TRBD1 (5 bases). CDR3 size: 18 residues. The V and J ends lost 0 bases and 0 bases respectively, with 15 bases between them. Germline loops: CDR1 MNHNY, CDR2 SVGAGI (reference sequence). In DNA, the CDR3 is TGTGCCAGCAGTTACTCGACCCTGGGACTGCCCTCTGGAAACACCATATATTTT. Its protein product is CASSYSTLGLPSGNTIYF.

The rearrangement uses TRBV19 and TRBJ1-1; D call uncertain. V lost 0 bases, J lost 2 bases, and 7 bases lay in between. This CDR3 has 14 residues. Per germline, CDR1 LNHDA and CDR2 SQIVND (reference sequence). The CDR3 reads CASSIEPRNTEAFF. As DNA, the CDR3 is TGTGCCAGTAGTATAGAACCCCGCAACACTGAAGCTTTCTTT.

CDR3 amino acids: CASRGAIENEQFF. The CDR3 DNA sequence: TGTGCCAGCAGGGGGGCCATAGAGAATGAGCAGTTCTTC. This sequence joins TRBV6-1 and TRBJ2-1; TRBD1 might be the D (6 bases). Per the germline V gene, CDR1 is MNHNS and CDR2 is SASEGT. Trimming took 6 bases from V and 7 from J, leaving 13 bases between them. The CDR3 totals 13 residues.

This chain uses TRBV4-1 with TRBJ1-4; maybe TRBD1 (5 bases). Germline CDR1 and CDR2: MGHRA and YSYEKL. The CDR3 consists of 16 residues. V dropped 1 base and J dropped 8 bases, with 17 bases sitting between them. Here the CDR3 DNA reads TGCGCCAGCAGCCAAGGAGGGGTCCCCTCGGGCGAAAAACTGTTTTTT. It translates to CASSQGGVPSGEKLFF.

Only a few counts were recorded for this clonotype. V usage is TRBV12-3 or TRBV12-4 and J usage is TRBJ2-1; the D is unclear. The CDR3 has 16 residues. The V gene lost 5 bases and the J gene lost 7 bases, with 21 bases spanning the gap. The CDR3: CASSKSVVLSWNEQFF. In DNA, the CDR3 is TGTGCCAGCAGTAAATCGGTAGTTCTCTCATGGAATGAGCAGTTCTTC.

The gene calls are TRBV30 and TRBJ2-3; no firm D call. V shed 2 bases and J shed 5 bases, with 5 bases lying between them. CDR1 is GTSNPN, CDR2 SVGIG, per germline (reference sequence). This CDR3 has 11 residues. CDR3 DNA: TGTGCCTGGAGTTCGGGAGATACGCAGTATTTT. Translating it yields CAWSSGDTQYF.

The chain combines TRBV2 with TRBJ2-7, with TRBD2 matching 11 bases. The CDR3 contains 15 residues. Germline V gives CDR1 SNHLY, CDR2 FYNNEI. V trimming: 6 bases; J trimming: 2 bases; junction bases outside the gene matches: 6. The CDR3, as DNA: TGTGCCAGCAGCCAAGAGACTAGCGGGGCCTACGAGCAGTACTTC. This gives the protein CASSQETSGAYEQYF.

This chain uses TRBV20-1 with TRBJ2-4; D possibly uses TRBD1 or TRBD2 (5 bases each). V was cut by 6 bases and J by 1 base, with 13 bases left in between. This CDR3 region has 14 residues. Germline V gives CDR1 DFQATT, CDR2 SNEGSKA (reference sequence). CDR3 residues: CSAEPGAAKNIQYF. The CDR3 region has the DNA TGCAGTGCAGAGCCCGGGGCCGCCAAAAACATTCAGTACTTC.

A note on this clonotype: An end of the junction does not agree with germline; a read error may underlie this. V gene TRBV28 combines with J gene TRBJ2-7; TRBD1 matches at 12 bases. This CDR3 contains 15 residues. The germline V gene encodes CDR1 MDHEN and CDR2 SYDVKM. The chain's CDR3 is CASSPSGTGGYEQCF. CDR3 nucleotides: TGTGCCAGCAGTCCTTCCGGGACAGGGGGCTACGAGCAGTGCTTC.

The chain links TRBV7-9 to TRBJ1-1; D may be TRBD1 (6 bases). Germline V gene lookup returns CDR1 SEHNR and CDR2 FQNEAQ (reference sequence). This CDR3 region has 14 residues. The V end was cut by 4 bases, the J end by 4 bases, with 13 bases between. In nucleotides, the CDR3 is TGTGCCAGCAGCTCGGGGGCGTGGGGCACTGAAGCTTTCTTT. Amino acid sequence: CASSSGAWGTEAFF.

This clonotype was seen a handful of times. The CDR3 protein is CSARDEDSSFGNQPQHF. CDR3 in DNA: TGCAGTGCTAGAGATGAGGACAGCTCCTTTGGCAATCAGCCCCAGCATTTT. The J gene is TRBJ1-5, the V gene TRBV20-1; D perhaps matches TRBD1 (6 bases). Germline V CDR1 and CDR2: DFQATT, SNEGSKA (reference sequence). The CDR3 loop spans 17 amino acids. Trimming took 0 bases from V and 2 from J, leaving 17 bases between them.

This clonotype was counted a few times. V usage is TRBV20-1 and J usage is TRBJ1-1; tentatively, D is TRBD1 (5 bases). V was shortened by 5 bases and J by 2 bases, with 12 bases between the two germline ends. In germline, CDR1 is DFQATT, CDR2 SNEGSKA (reference sequence). The CDR3 runs 13 residues. This CDR3 is CSAGRGGNTEAFF. The CDR3 DNA sequence: TGCAGTGCTGGTAGGGGTGGCAACACTGAAGCTTTCTTT.

In its sample, this clonotype was seen a few times. The V gene is TRBV4-3, the J gene TRBJ2-5, with 7 bases identical to TRBD1. Per germline, CDR1 LGHNA and CDR2 YSLEER. The CDR3 is 16 amino acids. Trimming took 2 bases from V and 3 from J; bases not matched to a gene: 9. The CDR3 reads CASSQTPGQTKETQYF. The CDR3 DNA reads TGCGCCAGCAGCCAAACCCCGGGACAGACCAAAGAGACCCAGTACTTC.

This clonotype occurred a few times. V gene TRBV4-3 combines with J gene TRBJ1-4; D is unresolved. Trimming removed 2 bases at V and 4 bases at J, with 14 bases between. This CDR3 spans 16 amino acids. Germline lookup yields CDR1 LGHNA and CDR2 YSLEER. The CDR3 DNA reads as TGCGCCAGCAGCCAAATCACGGAACCTCTTAATGAAAAACTGTTTTTT. Its translation: CASSQITEPLNEKLFF.

The V gene is TRBV19, the J gene TRBJ2-5; TRBD1 matches 7 bases. V lost 2 bases to trimming and J lost 9 bases; unmatched junction nucleotides: 12. Germline V gene data show CDR1 as LNHDA and CDR2 as SQIVND (reference sequence). CDR3 length: 15 residues. CDR3 DNA sequence: TGTGCCAGTAGTATAAATACAGGGGCGTACAGGGCCCAGTACTTC. This translates into CASSINTGAYRAQYF. The full variable domain, its missing parts supplied by reference TRBV19 and TRBJ2-5, is DGGITQSPKYLFRKEGQNVTLSCEQNLNHDAMYWYRQDPGQGLRLIYYSQIVNDFQKGDIAEGYSVSREKKESFPLTVTSAQKNPTAFYLCASSINTGAYRAQYFGPGTRLLVL.

This clonotype was detected once. The chain has TRBV12-3 or TRBV12-4 and TRBJ2-2, with 7 positions matching TRBD1. V trimming: 6 bases; J trimming: 1 base; junction bases outside the gene matches: 5. The CDR3 is made up of 15 amino acids. The CDR3 bases are TGTGCCAGCAGCCTCTGGGACAGGAACACCGGGGAGCTGTTTTTT. It specifies CASSLWDRNTGELFF.

This chain joins TRBV6-2 or TRBV6-3 and TRBJ2-1; no firm D call. Germline lookup yields CDR1 MNHEY and CDR2 SVGEGT. The germline V and J ends were trimmed by 6 bases and 8 bases, with 14 bases remaining between them. This CDR3 has 13 amino acids. For the CDR3, the DNA is TGTGCCAGCAGCTTAGCAAGGAGCCATGAGCAGTTCTTC. Its translation: CASSLARSHEQFF.

This chain uses TRBV19 with TRBJ1-2, with 7 positions matching TRBD1. The germline CDR1 and CDR2 sequences are LNHDA and SQIVND (reference sequence). The CDR3 has 12 residues. Losses at the gene ends were 6 bases for V and 8 bases for J; bases not matched to a gene: 6. CDR3 DNA sequence: TGTGCCAGTAGCACAGGGGCGGGGGGCTACACCTTC. It codes for CASSTGAGGYTF.

This rearrangement joins TRBV5-4 to TRBJ2-1; TRBD1 matches at 7 bases. Germline V CDR1 and CDR2: SGHNT, YYREEE (reference sequence). The CDR3 runs 16 residues. With 3 bases clipped from V and 7 bases from J, the junction kept 13 bases outside the gene matches. The DNA of the CDR3 is TGTGCCAGCAGCTCCCAGAACAGACAGGGTATGAATGAGCAGTTCTTC. Translating gives CASSSQNRQGMNEQFF.

The CDR3 region is CASSLSGTIYF. The CDR3 DNA reads TGTGCCAGCAGTTTATCCGGCACCATATATTTT. The V call is TRBV6-1, the J call TRBJ1-3; D is unresolved. The CDR3 is made up of 11 amino acids. Germline V gene sequence: CDR1 MNHNS, CDR2 SASEGT. V gave up 5 bases and J gave up 9 bases, with 8 bases separating them.

The chain uses TRBV7-2 and TRBJ2-4; 7 bases line up with TRBD2. The germline gives CDR1 SGHTA, CDR2 FQGNSA. V gave up 4 bases and J gave up 10 bases; unmatched junction bases: 7. CDR3 length: 13 residues. CDR3 bases: TGTGCCAGCAGCTCCGGCGGGAGTATGATTCAGTACTTC. Its protein product is CASSSGGSMIQYF.

This clonotype was picked up many times. V gene TRBV5-1 combines with J gene TRBJ1-1, with D perhaps matching TRBD1 (6 bases). Trimming took off 4 bases at V and 0 bases at J, with 10 bases between the two ends. This CDR3 comprises 14 residues. Germline CDR1 SGHRS, CDR2 YFSETQ. The CDR3 region has the DNA TGCGCCAGCAGCCGCGAGGGGGTGAACACTGAAGCTTTCTTT. Translation gives CASSREGVNTEAFF.

The sample holds many counts of this clonotype. The V call is TRBV7-2, the J call TRBJ2-4; maybe TRBD2 (6 bases). V shed 4 bases and J shed 1 base, with 14 bases lying between them. The CDR3 runs 16 residues. Germline V lookup: CDR1 SGHTA, CDR2 FQGNSA. The CDR3 spells CASSWTTGGAKNIQYF. In DNA, the CDR3 is TGTGCCAGCAGCTGGACCACCGGAGGGGCCAAAAACATTCAGTACTTC.

This chain links TRBV6-4 with TRBJ1-1; D gene unclear. The germline gives CDR1 MRHNA, CDR2 SNTAGT. The CDR3 contains 15 residues. Trimming shortened V by 2 bases and J by 0 bases, and 10 bases separated the two germline ends. The CDR3 DNA follows: TGTGCCAGCAGTGACCCACGGACGGTGAACACTGAAGCTTTCTTT. Translated: CASSDPRTVNTEAFF.